The TCR beta chain described here comes from a study of PD-1 blockade in classical Hodgkin lymphoma. Trimming took off 6 bases at V and 8 bases at J, with 19 bases between the two ends. The germline V gene has CDR1 MNHEY and CDR2 SVGAGI. The CDR3 is 15 residues long. Overall study results and limits: As was reported, newly diagnosed patients showed lower baseline TCR diversity than healthy donors did.

This clone was seen a handful of times. Its antigen is unknown. Brentuximab vedotin exposure varied, and every patient relapsed after autologous stem cell transplantation. Reported best responses ranged across complete response, partial response or progressive disease. Profiling relied on immunoSEQ multiplex PCR, and the TCRdb table lists in-frame clones only, not all of them. Here the sample spans around 25,000 clones, roughly 80% being singletons. The sequencing used peripheral blood mononuclear cells (PBMCs), collected before the second cycle of nivolumab. The chain has TRBV6-5 and TRBJ1-4; TRBD1 might be the D (6 bases). The sequence was obtained from a human donor with classical Hodgkin lymphoma. The CDR3: CASRRTGQLGEKLFF. As DNA, the CDR3 is TGTGCCAGCAGACGAACCGGACAGCTTGGAGAAAAACTGTTTTTT.